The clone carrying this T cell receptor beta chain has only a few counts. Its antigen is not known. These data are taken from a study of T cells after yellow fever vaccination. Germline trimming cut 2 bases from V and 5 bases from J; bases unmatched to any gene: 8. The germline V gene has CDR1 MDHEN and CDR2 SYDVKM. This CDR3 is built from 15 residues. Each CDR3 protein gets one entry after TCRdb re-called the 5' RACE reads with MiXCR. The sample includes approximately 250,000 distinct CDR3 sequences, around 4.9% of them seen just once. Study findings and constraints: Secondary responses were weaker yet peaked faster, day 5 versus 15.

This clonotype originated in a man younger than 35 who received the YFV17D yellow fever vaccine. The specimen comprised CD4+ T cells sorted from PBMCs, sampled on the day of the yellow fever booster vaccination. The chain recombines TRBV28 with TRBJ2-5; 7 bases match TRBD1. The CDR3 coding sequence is TGTGCCAGCAGTTTAAGGGACAGATCTTCGGAGACCCAGTACTTC. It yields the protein CASSLRDRSSETQYF.